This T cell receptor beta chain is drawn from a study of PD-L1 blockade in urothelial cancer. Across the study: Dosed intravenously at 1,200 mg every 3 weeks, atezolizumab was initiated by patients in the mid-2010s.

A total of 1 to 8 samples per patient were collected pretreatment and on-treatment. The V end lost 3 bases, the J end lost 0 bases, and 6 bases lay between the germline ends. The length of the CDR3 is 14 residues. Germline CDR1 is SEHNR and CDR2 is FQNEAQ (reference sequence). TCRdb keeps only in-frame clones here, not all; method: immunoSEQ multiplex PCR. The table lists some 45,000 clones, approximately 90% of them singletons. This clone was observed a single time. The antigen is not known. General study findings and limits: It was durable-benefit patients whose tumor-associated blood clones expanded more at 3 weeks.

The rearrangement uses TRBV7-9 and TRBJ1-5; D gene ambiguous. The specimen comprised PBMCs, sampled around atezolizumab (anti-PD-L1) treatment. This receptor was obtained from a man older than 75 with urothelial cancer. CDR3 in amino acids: CASSFSDSNQPQHF. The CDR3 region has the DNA TGTGCCAGCAGCTTCAGCGATAGCAATCAGCCCCAGCATTTT.